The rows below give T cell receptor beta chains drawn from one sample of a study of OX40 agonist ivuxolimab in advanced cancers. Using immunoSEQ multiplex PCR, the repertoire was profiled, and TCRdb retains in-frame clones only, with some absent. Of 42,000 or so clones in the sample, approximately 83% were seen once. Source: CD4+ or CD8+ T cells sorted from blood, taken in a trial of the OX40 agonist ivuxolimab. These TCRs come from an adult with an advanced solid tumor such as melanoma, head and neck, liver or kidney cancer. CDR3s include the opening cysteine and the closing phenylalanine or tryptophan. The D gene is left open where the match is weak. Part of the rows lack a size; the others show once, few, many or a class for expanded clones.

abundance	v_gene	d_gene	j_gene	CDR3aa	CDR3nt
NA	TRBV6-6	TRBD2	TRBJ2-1	CASGERGAYTNEQFF	TGTGCCAGCGGGGAGCGGGGGGCATACACCAATGAGCAGTTCTTC
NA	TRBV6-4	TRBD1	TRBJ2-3	CASSPGQTTDTQYF	TGTGCCAGCAGTCCGGGACAGACCACAGATACGCAGTATTTT
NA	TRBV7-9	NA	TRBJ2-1	CASSLPVRYPRSIF	TGTGCCAGCAGCCTCCCTGTCAGGTATCCGAGGAGTATCTTC
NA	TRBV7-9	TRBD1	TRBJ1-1	CASRTSGTGGTEAFF	TGTGCCAGCAGGACTTCAGGGACAGGGGGCACTGAAGCTTTCTTT
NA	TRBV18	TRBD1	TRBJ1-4	CASSRDRGSVNEKLFF	TGTGCCAGCTCCCGGGACAGGGGGAGTGTTAATGAAAAACTGTTTTTT
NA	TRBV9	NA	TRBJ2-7	CASSPRDGGSYEQYF	TGTGCCAGCAGCCCCCGCGACGGGGGCTCCTACGAGCAGTACTTC
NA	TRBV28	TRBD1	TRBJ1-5	CASSFLTGIYQPQHF	TGTGCCAGCAGTTTTCTGACAGGGATCTATCAGCCCCAGCATTTT
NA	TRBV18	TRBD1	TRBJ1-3	CASSTTGTDSGNTIYF	TGTGCCAGCTCCACGACAGGGACGGACTCTGGAAACACCATATATTTT
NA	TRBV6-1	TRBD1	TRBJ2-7	CASSEGTGDHEQYF	TGTGCCAGCAGTGAGGGGACAGGGGACCACGAGCAGTACTTC
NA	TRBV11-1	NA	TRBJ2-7	CASSLGQGRGSYEQYF	TGTGCCAGCAGCCTTGGTCAGGGCAGGGGATCCTACGAGCAGTACTTC
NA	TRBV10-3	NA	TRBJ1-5	CAISEPGRGDQPQHF	TGTGCCATCAGTGAACCCGGACGGGGGGACCAGCCCCAGCATTTT
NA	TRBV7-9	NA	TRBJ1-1	CASSLAQGGPDTEAFF	TGTGCCAGCAGCTTAGCGCAGGGAGGGCCTGACACTGAAGCTTTCTTT
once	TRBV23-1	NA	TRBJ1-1	CASRDSGGLTEAFF	TGCGCCAGCAGGGACAGCGGGGGACTCACTGAAGCTTTCTTT
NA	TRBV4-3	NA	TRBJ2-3	CASSKGGGTSTDTQYF	TGCGCCAGCAGCAAGGGAGGCGGGACTAGCACAGATACGCAGTATTTT
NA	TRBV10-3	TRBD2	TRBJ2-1	CAISEEREGHNEQFF	TGTGCCATCAGTGAGGAGCGGGAGGGCCACAATGAGCAGTTCTTC
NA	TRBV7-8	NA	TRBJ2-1	CASSLALAVSSYNEQFF	TGTGCCAGCAGCTTAGCTCTTGCAGTCAGCTCCTACAATGAGCAGTTCTTC
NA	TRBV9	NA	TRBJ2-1	CASSSPLVGGLYNEQFF	TGTGCCAGCAGCTCTCCTTTGGTTGGGGGTCTTTACAATGAGCAGTTCTTC
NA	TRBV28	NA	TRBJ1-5	CASSPTSGGNYAQHF	TGTGCCAGCAGCCCGACTAGCGGGGGCAATTATGCCCAGCATTTT
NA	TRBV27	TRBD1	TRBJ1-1	CASRRTQGAYTEAFF	TGTGCCAGCAGGCGTACTCAGGGGGCCTACACTGAAGCTTTCTTT
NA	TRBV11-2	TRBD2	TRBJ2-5	CASSWTSGNQETQYF	TGTGCCAGCAGCTGGACTAGCGGGAACCAAGAGACCCAGTACTTC
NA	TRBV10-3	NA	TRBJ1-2	CAISRGGNYGYTF	TGTGCCATCAGTCGAGGGGGGAACTATGGCTACACCTTC
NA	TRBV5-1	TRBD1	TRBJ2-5	CASSLDGTATETQYF	TGCGCCAGCAGCTTGGACGGGACAGCCACAGAGACCCAGTACTTC
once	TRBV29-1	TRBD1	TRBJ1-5	CSVGGGTGESSNQPQHF	TGCAGCGTTGGAGGGGGAACAGGGGAATCGAGCAATCAGCCCCAGCATTTT
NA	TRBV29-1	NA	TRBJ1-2	CSVVEPGGRDYGYTF	TGCAGCGTTGTCGAGCCGGGGGGGCGAGACTATGGCTACACCTTC
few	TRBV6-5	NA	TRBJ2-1	CASSYSGPSYNEQFF	TGTGCCAGCAGTTACTCCGGGCCCTCATACAATGAGCAGTTCTTC
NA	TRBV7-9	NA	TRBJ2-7	CASSLLLTDAFSYEQYF	TGTGCCAGCAGCTTACTTCTAACCGATGCTTTCTCCTACGAGCAGTACTTC
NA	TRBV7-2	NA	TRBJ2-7	CASSIGLGSAYEQYF	TGTGCCAGCAGCATCGGGCTGGGCTCGGCCTACGAGCAGTACTTC
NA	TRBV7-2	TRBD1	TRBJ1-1	CASSDPPGQGAEAFF	TGTGCCAGCAGTGACCCTCCGGGACAGGGAGCTGAAGCTTTCTTT
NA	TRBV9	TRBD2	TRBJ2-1	CASSRAGSGGLEQFF	TGTGCCAGCAGCCGAGCGGGATCCGGCGGGCTTGAGCAGTTCTTC
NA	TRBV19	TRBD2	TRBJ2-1	CASSTLGEGMGDNEQFF	TGTGCCAGTAGTACCCTTGGGGAGGGAATGGGAGACAATGAGCAGTTCTTC
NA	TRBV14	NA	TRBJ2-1	CASSQARVFSYNEQFF	TGTGCCAGCAGCCAAGCTAGGGTATTCTCCTACAATGAGCAGTTCTTC
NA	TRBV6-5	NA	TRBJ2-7	CASSYSRAAYEQYF	TGTGCCAGCAGCTACTCGCGGGCAGCCTACGAGCAGTACTTC
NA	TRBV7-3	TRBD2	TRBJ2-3	CASSSQGLIADTQYF	TGTGCCAGCAGCTCGCAGGGACTAATCGCAGATACGCAGTATTTT
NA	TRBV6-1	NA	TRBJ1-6	CASSEAGASSYNSPLHF	TGTGCCAGCAGTGAAGCTGGGGCAAGCTCCTATAATTCACCCCTCCACTTT
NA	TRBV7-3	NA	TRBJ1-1	CASSLQRDTEAFF	TGTGCCAGCAGCTTACAACGGGACACTGAAGCTTTCTTT
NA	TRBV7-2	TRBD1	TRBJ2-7	CASSLVGTGAYEQYF	TGTGCCAGCAGCTTAGTAGGGACAGGGGCCTACGAGCAGTACTTC
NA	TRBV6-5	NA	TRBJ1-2	CASSETGAVYGYTF	TGTGCCAGCAGTGAAACAGGCGCGGTCTATGGCTACACCTTC
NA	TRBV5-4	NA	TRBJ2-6	CASSDRSGANVLTF	TGTGCCAGCAGCGACAGATCTGGGGCCAACGTCCTGACTTTC
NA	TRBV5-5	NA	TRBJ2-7	CASSDGQGGNEQYF	TGTGCCAGCTCTGACGGCCAGGGGGGTAACGAGCAGTACTTC
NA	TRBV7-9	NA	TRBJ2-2	CASSPAPGWTGELFF	TGTGCCAGCAGTCCGGCCCCTGGCTGGACCGGGGAGCTGTTTTTT
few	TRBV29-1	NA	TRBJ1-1	CSVSPRGEGTEAFF	TGCAGCGTTTCGCCCAGGGGAGAAGGGACTGAAGCTTTCTTT
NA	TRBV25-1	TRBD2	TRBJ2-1	CASSVGLAGGEFF	TGTGCCAGCAGTGTTGGACTAGCGGGGGGCGAGTTCTTC
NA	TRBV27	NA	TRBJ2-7	CASSSERRDSSYEQYF	TGTGCCAGCAGTTCCGAGCGCCGGGACTCCTCCTACGAGCAGTACTTC
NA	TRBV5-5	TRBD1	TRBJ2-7	CASSQGDSVYEQYF	TGCGCCAGCAGCCAGGGGGACAGTGTGTACGAGCAGTACTTC
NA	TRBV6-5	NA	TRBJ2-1	CASSYTGPPWNEQFF	TGTGCCAGCAGTTACACAGGCCCCCCATGGAATGAGCAGTTCTTC
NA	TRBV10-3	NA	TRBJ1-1	CAISDKGQGQTGTEAFF	TGTGCCATCAGTGATAAGGGCCAGGGACAAACGGGCACTGAAGCTTTCTTT
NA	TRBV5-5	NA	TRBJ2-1	CASTNSVANYNEQFF	TGTGCCAGCACCAACTCCGTTGCAAATTACAATGAGCAGTTCTTC
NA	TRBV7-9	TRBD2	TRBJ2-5	CASGRAGAEETQYF	TGTGCCAGCGGCCGAGCGGGGGCTGAAGAGACCCAGTACTTC
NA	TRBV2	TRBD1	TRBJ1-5	CASSTRTGGGYQPQHF	TGTGCCAGCAGTACCCGGACAGGGGGTGGGTATCAGCCCCAGCATTTT
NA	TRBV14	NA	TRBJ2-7	CASSQDLGTPEYF	TGTGCCAGCAGCCAAGATCTTGGAACCCCGGAGTACTTC
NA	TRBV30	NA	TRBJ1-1	CAWKGNTEAFF	TGTGCCTGGAAAGGGAACACTGAAGCTTTCTTT
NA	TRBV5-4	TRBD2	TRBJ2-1	CASTQAGGLSEQFF	TGTGCCAGCACCCAAGCGGGGGGCTTGAGTGAGCAGTTCTTC
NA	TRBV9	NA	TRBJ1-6	CASSAHSGTDNSPLHF	TGTGCCAGCAGCGCCCATTCGGGGACGGATAATTCACCCCTCCACTTT
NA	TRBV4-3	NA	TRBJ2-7	CASSQEGRRPYEQYF	TGCGCCAGCAGCCAAGAAGGGAGGAGGCCCTACGAGCAGTACTTC
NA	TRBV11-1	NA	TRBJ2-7	CASSPHRTSPYEQYF	TGTGCCAGCAGCCCTCACCGGACATCCCCCTACGAGCAGTACTTC
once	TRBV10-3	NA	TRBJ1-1	CAISESWGEAFF	TGTGCCATCAGTGAGTCCTGGGGAGAAGCTTTCTTT
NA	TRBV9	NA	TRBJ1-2	CASSVGLAPNYGYTF	TGTGCCAGCAGCGTAGGGTTAGCCCCTAACTATGGCTACACCTTC
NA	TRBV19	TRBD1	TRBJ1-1	CASSIGTGFYTEAFF	TGTGCCAGTAGTATTGGGACAGGGTTTTACACTGAAGCTTTCTTT